This T cell receptor beta chain was obtained from a study of blood T cell repertoires in COVID-19. The wider study: Sources were T cells, B-cell-depleted T cells, or PBMCs; the material itself was cDNA or gDNA.

CDR1 is KGHDR, CDR2 SFDVKD, per germline. The V end was cut by 2 bases, the J end by 5 bases, with 13 bases between. CDR3 length: 15 residues. TCRdb's table, derived via immunoSEQ multiplex PCR, lists solely in-frame clones and lacks some. This table holds tens of thousands of clones, approximately 83% found once. The sequenced sample consisted of peripheral blood. V usage is TRBV24-1 and J usage is TRBJ2-3, with D possibly being TRBD1 (6 bases). The clonotype originates from a man aged 80 or over with acute or convalescent COVID-19. For the CDR3, the DNA is TGTGCCACCAGTGATTCCTCAGGGGCAAGAGATACGCAGTATTTT. This gives the protein CATSDSSGARDTQYF.